This T cell receptor beta chain was sequenced during a study of radiation and T cells in renal cell carcinoma. Across the study: Nephrectomy followed 15 Gy stereotactic body radiation by 4 weeks.

Time point described: baseline pretreatment blood. Sample treatment: 15 Gy SBRT to primary tumor, nephrectomy 4 weeks later. This renal cell carcinoma was of the clear cell type. Method: immunoSEQ multiplex PCR; TCRdb's copy keeps in-frame clones and lacks some. Counted here are about 49,000 clones, 83% occurring once; the ten biggest clones make up 25% to 35%. In the case of this clone: Its matching antigen is unknown.

The study, taken as a whole, reports: Top tumor clonotypes rose in blood 2 weeks post-radiation, then contracted.

The CDR3 is made up of 14 amino acids. From germline, CDR1 is ENHRY and CDR2 SYGVKD. V was clipped by 7 bases and J by 2 bases, with 14 bases between them. The sample was blood, taken from a patient whose treatment included radiotherapy and nephrectomy. This chain uses TRBV10-3 with TRBJ1-1, with D possibly matching TRBD1 (6 bases). The receptor was derived from an older woman with renal cell carcinoma. The CDR3 nucleotides are TGTGCCATCACCGGGGACACCATTAACACTGAAGCTTTCTTT. This translates into CAITGDTINTEAFF.